The clone carrying this T cell receptor (beta chain) was detected many times. Its cognate antigen is unknown. Patients counted as stable if ophthalmopathy did not develop within 18 months. Diagnostic decisions used clinical symptoms, serum thyroxine and TRAb, thyroid ultrasound and orbital computed tomography. Amplified TCR beta CDR3 regions came from RNA transcripts. The HTBI set primed first-round TCR CDR3 RT-PCR. TCRdb recomputed calls from the multiplex PCR reads with MiXCR, one row per CDR3 protein. This table has a few hundred thousand distinct CDR3 sequences, approximately 14% appearing once. These data belong to a study of T cells in Graves' hyperthyroidism and ophthalmopathy. Findings of the study overall: It was a median roughly 6.5 months before onset that the model predicted ophthalmopathy.

CDR3 length equals 14 residues. The ends were cut back, 3 bases at V and 0 bases at J, with 8 bases in the middle. The TCR sequence derives from a woman aged 25 to 39 with Graves' hyperthyroidism. The chain joins TRBV12-3 or TRBV12-4 to TRBJ1-1, with no clear D. The sequencing sample was made of blood. The DNA for the CDR3 is TGTGCCAGCAGTTTGTACGGGATGAACACTGAAGCTTTCTTT. The encoded protein is CASSLYGMNTEAFF.